A single T cell receptor (beta chain) is shown here with its context. These data are taken from a study of T-cell memory formation after mild COVID-19. One entry per CDR3 protein results from TCRdb running MiXCR on the 5' RACE reads. The data hold around 370,000 distinct CDR3 sequences, with under 25% observed a single time. Trimming left V 3 bases short and J 9 bases short, with 18 bases between. This CDR3 region has 15 residues. The genes are TRBV12-3 or TRBV12-4 and TRBJ2-4, with TRBD2 as a possible D gene (7 bases). The sample was PBMCs or a T cell subset sorted from them (not recorded which). The receptor was isolated from an adult woman who had mild COVID-19 (a few samples of this study predate the infection). Cell type and time point are not known. CDR3 in DNA: TGTGCCAGCAGTTTTGGGGGAGGGGGGATGTTCATTCAGTACTTC. Translating it yields CASSFGGGGMFIQYF.